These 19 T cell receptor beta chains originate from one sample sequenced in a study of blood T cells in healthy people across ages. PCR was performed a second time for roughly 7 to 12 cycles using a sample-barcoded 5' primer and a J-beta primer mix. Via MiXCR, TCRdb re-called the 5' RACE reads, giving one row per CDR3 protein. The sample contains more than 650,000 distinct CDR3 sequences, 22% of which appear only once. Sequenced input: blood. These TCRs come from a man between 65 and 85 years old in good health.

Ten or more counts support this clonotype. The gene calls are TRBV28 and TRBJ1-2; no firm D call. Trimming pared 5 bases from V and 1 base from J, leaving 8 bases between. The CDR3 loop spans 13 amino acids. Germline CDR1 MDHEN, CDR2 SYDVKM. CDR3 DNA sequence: TGTGCCAGCAGTCCCCCTTTTAACTATGGCTACACCTTC. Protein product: CASSPPFNYGYTF.

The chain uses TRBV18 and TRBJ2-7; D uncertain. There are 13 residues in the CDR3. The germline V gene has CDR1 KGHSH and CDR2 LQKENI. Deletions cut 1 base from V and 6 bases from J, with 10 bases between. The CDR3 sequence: CASSPLALVEQYF. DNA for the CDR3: TGTGCCAGCTCACCACTGGCCCTCGTCGAGCAGTACTTC. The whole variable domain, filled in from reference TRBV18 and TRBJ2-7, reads NAGVMQNPRHLVRRRGQEARLRCSPMKGHSHVYWYRQLPEEGLKFMVYLQKENIIDESGMPKERFSAEFPKEGPSILRIQQVVRGDSAAYFCASSPLALVEQYFGPGTRLTVT.

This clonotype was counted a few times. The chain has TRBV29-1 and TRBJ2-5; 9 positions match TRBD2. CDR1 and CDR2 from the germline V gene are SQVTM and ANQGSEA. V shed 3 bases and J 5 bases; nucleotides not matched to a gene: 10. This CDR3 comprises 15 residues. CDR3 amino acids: CSVEASGTLGETQYF. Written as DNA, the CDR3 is TGCAGCGTTGAGGCTAGCGGGACCCTTGGGGAGACCCAGTACTTC.

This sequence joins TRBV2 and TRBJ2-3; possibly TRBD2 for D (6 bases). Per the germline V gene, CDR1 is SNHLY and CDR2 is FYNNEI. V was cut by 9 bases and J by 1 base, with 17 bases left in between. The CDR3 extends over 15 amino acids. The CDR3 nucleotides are TGTGCCAGACAAATGATGGGCGGGGGCACAGATACGCAGTATTTT. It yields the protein CARQMMGGGTDTQYF.

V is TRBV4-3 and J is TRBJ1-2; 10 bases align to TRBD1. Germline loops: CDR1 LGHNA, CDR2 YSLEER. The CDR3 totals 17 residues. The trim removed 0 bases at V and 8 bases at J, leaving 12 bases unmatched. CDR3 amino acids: CASSQDWPDRGTGGYTF. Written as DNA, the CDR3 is TGCGCCAGCAGCCAAGATTGGCCGGACAGGGGGACCGGAGGCTACACCTTC.

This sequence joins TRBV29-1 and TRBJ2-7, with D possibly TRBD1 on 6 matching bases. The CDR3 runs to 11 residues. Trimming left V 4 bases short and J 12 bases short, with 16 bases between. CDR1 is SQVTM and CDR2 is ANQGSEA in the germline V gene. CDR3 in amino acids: CSVGTALMLYF. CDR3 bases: TGCAGCGTTGGGACAGCCCTAATGTTGTACTTC.

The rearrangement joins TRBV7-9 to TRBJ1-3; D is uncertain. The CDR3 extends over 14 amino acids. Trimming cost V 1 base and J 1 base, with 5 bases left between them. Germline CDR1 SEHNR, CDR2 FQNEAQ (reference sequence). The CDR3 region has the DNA TGTGCCAGCAGCTTAGTCTTTTCTGGAAACACCATATATTTT. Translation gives CASSLVFSGNTIYF.

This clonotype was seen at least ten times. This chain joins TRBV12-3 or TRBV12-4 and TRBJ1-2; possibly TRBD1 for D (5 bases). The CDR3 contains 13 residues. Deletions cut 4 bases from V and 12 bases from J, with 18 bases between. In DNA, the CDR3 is TGTGCCAGCAGTTCATTGGGGACTGCACTTGACACCTTC. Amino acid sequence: CASSSLGTALDTF.

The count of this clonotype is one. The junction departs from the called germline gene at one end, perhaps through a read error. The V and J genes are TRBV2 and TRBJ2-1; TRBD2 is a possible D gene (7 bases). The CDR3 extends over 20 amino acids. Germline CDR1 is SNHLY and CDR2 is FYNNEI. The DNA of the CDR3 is TGTGCCAGCAGTATTATGGGGGGAAGGGGGAGGGGAGGATCCTACGATGAGCAGTTCTTC. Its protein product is CASSIMGGRGRGGSYDEQFF.

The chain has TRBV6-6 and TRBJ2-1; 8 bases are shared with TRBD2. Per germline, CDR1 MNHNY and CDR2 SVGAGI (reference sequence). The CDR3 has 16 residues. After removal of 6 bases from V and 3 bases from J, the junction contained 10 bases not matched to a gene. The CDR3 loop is CASSPQGTRLYNEQFF. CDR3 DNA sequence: TGTGCCAGCAGCCCCCAAGGGACTAGACTCTACAATGAGCAGTTCTTC.

This chain's CDR3 is CASSVRTGNEQYF. Written as DNA, the CDR3 is TGTGCCAGCAGCGTGCGGACAGGGAACGAGCAGTACTTC. The gene calls are TRBV9 and TRBJ2-7; 8 nucleotides align to TRBD1. Germline V gives CDR1 SGDLS, CDR2 YYNGEE. J was trimmed by 5 bases and V by 2 bases; bases with no gene match: 3. This CDR3 has 13 amino acids.

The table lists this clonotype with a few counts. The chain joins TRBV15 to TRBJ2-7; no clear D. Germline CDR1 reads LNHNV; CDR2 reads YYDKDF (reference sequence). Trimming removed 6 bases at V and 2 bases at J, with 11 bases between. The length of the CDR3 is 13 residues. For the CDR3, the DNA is TGTGCCACCAGGACACTGATCCCCTACGAGCAGTACGTC. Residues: CATRTLIPYEQYV.

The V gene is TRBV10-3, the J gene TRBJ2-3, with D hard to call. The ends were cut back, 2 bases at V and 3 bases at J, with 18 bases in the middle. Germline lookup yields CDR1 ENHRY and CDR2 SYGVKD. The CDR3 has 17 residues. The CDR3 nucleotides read TGTGCCATCAGTGAGCCTACGAGGATAGGGCGGACAGATACGCAGTATTTT. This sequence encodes CAISEPTRIGRTDTQYF.

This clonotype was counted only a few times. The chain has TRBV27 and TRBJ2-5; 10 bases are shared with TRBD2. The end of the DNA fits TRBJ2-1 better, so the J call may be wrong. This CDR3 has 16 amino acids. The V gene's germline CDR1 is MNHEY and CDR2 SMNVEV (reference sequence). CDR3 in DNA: TGTGCCAGCAGTTTAGGTGCTAGCGGGAGTCATGCTGAGCAGTTCTTC. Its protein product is CASSLGASGSHAEQFF.

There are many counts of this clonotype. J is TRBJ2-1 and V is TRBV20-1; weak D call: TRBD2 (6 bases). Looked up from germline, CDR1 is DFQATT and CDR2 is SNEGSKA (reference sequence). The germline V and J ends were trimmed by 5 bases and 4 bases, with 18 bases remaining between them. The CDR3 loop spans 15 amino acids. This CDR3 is CSAGNLASKYNEQFF. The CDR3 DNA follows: TGCAGTGCTGGAAATCTAGCGTCAAAATACAATGAGCAGTTCTTC.

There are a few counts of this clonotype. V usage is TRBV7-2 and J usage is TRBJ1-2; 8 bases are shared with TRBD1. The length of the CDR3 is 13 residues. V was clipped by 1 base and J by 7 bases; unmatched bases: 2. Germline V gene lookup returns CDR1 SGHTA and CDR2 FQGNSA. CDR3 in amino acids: CASSLDRGGGYTF. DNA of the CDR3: TGTGCCAGCAGCTTAGACAGGGGGGGTGGCTACACCTTC.

The CDR3 DNA reads TGTGCCAGCAGTTTGGGTCCGTCCAGGGGTTTCACCTACGAGCAGTACTTC. Its protein is CASSLGPSRGFTYEQYF. This chain links TRBV27 with TRBJ2-7, with D possibly being TRBD1 (6 bases). The CDR3 loop spans 17 amino acids. V lost 3 bases, J lost 2 bases, and 20 bases lay in between. The V gene's germline CDR1 is MNHEY and CDR2 SMNVEV (reference sequence).

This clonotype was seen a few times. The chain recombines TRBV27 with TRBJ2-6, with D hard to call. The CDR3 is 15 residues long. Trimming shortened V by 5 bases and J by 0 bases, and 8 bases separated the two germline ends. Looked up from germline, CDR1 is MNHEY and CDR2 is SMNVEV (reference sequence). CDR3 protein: CASSPLSSGANVLTF. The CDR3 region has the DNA TGTGCCAGCAGTCCCCTGTCCTCTGGGGCCAACGTCCTGACTTTC.

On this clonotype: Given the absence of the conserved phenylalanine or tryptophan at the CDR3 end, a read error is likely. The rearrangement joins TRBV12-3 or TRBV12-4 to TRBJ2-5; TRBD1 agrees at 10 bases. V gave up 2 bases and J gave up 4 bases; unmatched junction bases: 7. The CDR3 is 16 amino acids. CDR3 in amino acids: CASSLQAGQGLETQYC. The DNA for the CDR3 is TGTGCCAGCAGTTTACAGGCGGGACAGGGGTTAGAGACCCAGTACTGC.